Listed below are T cell receptor beta chains from one sample, sequenced in a study of OX40 agonist ivuxolimab in advanced cancers. Here immunoSEQ multiplex PCR was the method, and the copy in TCRdb shows in-frame clones only, minus some. The repertoire holds about 70,000 clones, 70% to 90% seen once, with less than 3% in the top ten. Sequenced here: CD4+ or CD8+ T cells sorted from blood, sampled in a trial of the OX40 agonist ivuxolimab. The receptors here all came from an adult with an advanced solid tumor such as melanoma, head and neck, liver or kidney cancer. Both conserved end residues are part of each CDR3. A D gene is named only where the DNA matches it firmly. The size field is filled for only some rows; it gives once, few, many or a size class.

abundance,v_gene,d_gene,len,j_gene,CDR3aa,CDR3nt
NA,TRBV30,TRBD1,15,TRBJ1-5,CAWRVPGTGDQPQHF,TGTGCCTGGAGGGTACCCGGGACAGGGGACCAGCCCCAGCATTTT
NA,TRBV4-2,NA,15,TRBJ1-1,CASSHSPAERTEAFF,TGTGCCAGCAGCCACAGCCCCGCGGAGAGAACTGAAGCTTTCTTT
NA,TRBV6-1,TRBD1,13,TRBJ2-7,CASTWTGGDEQYF,TGTGCCAGCACTTGGACAGGGGGAGACGAGCAGTACTTC
NA,TRBV5-1,TRBD1,15,TRBJ2-7,CASSLVTGGTYEQYF,TGCGCCAGCAGCTTGGTGACAGGGGGGACCTACGAGCAGTACTTC
NA,TRBV9,NA,12,TRBJ2-3,CASSVTVDTQYF,TGTGCCAGCAGCGTAACAGTAGATACGCAGTATTTT
few,TRBV18,TRBD1,16,TRBJ1-4,CASSPSDRVVGEKLFF,TGTGCCAGCTCACCGTCGGACAGGGTAGTCGGTGAAAAACTGTTTTTT
NA,TRBV5-1,NA,13,TRBJ2-7,CASSQRTSYEQYF,TGCGCCAGCAGCCAGCGGACTTCCTACGAGCAGTACTTC
NA,TRBV28,NA,14,TRBJ2-3,CASRLSSSTDTQYF,TGTGCCAGCAGACTGTCGAGTAGCACAGATACGCAGTATTTT
NA,TRBV7-3,NA,12,TRBJ2-1,CASSLNRNEQFF,TGTGCCAGCAGCTTAAATCGCAATGAGCAGTTCTTC
NA,TRBV29-1,TRBD1,14,TRBJ2-5,CSVVPDRGRETQYF,TGCAGCGTTGTCCCGGACAGGGGCAGAGAGACCCAGTACTTC
few,TRBV7-9,NA,12,TRBJ2-3,CASSLSTDTQYF,TGTGCCAGCAGCTTATCCACAGATACGCAGTATTTT
NA,TRBV4-1,NA,16,TRBJ2-1,CASSSSRGSSYNEQFF,TGCGCCAGCAGCTCCTCCAGGGGAAGCTCCTACAATGAGCAGTTCTTC
NA,TRBV18,NA,14,TRBJ1-2,CASSAGTSAGGYTF,TGTGCCAGCTCAGCCGGGACCTCGGCGGGTGGCTACACCTTC
NA,TRBV6-5,NA,15,TRBJ2-7,CASSQVAGAAYEQYF,TGTGCCAGCAGTCAGGTGGCGGGGGCGGCCTACGAGCAGTACTTC
NA,TRBV12-5,NA,12,TRBJ2-2,CASGTGAGELFF,TGTGCTAGTGGTACGGGGGCCGGGGAGCTGTTTTTT
NA,TRBV27,TRBD2,19,TRBJ2-2,CASSLYQASGGQNTGELFF,TGTGCCAGCAGTTTATATCAGGCTAGCGGGGGGCAAAACACCGGGGAGCTGTTTTTT
NA,TRBV5-6,NA,12,TRBJ2-7,CVSSLSSYEQYF,TGTGTCAGCAGCTTGAGCTCCTACGAGCAGTACTTC
NA,TRBV10-1,NA,13,TRBJ1-2,CASSESTSHGYTF,TGCGCCAGCAGTGAGTCGACAAGCCATGGCTACACCTTC
NA,TRBV10-2,NA,16,TRBJ1-5,CASSEPQSGSNQPQHF,TGCGCCAGCAGTGAGCCCCAAAGTGGGAGCAATCAGCCCCAGCATTTT
NA,TRBV5-1,NA,14,TRBJ2-1,CASSPGRDYNEQFF,TGCGCCAGCAGCCCCGGAAGAGACTACAATGAGCAGTTCTTC
NA,TRBV6-6,NA,15,TRBJ1-4,CASSRTPATNEKLFF,TGTGCCAGCAGCCGGACACCTGCAACTAATGAAAAACTGTTTTTT
NA,TRBV6-1,NA,13,TRBJ2-7,CASSPPVGYEQYF,TGTGCCAGCAGTCCCCCGGTCGGCTACGAGCAGTACTTC
NA,TRBV7-3,TRBD1,12,TRBJ2-1,CASSSEWGQPFF,TGTGCCAGCAGCTCCGAGTGGGGACAGCCGTTCTTC
NA,TRBV2,TRBD1,14,TRBJ1-2,CASSDRGRQYGYTF,TGTGCCAGCAGTGACAGGGGGCGCCAATATGGCTACACCTTC
NA,TRBV4-1,NA,16,TRBJ2-3,CASSQGGDPSTDTQYF,TGCGCCAGCAGCCAAGGGGGGGACCCTAGCACAGATACGCAGTATTTT
NA,TRBV20-1,NA,11,TRBJ1-2,CSASDGDRHTF,TGCAGTGCTAGTGATGGGGACCGCCACACCTTC
NA,TRBV4-1,TRBD2,17,TRBJ2-5,CASSPHRLAGDQETQYF,TGCGCCAGCAGCCCACATAGACTAGCGGGGGACCAAGAGACCCAGTACTTC
NA,TRBV2,TRBD1,19,TRBJ1-5,CASSDPTGESWVPNQPQHF,TGTGCCAGCAGTGACCCGACAGGGGAGAGCTGGGTTCCCAATCAGCCCCAGCATTTT
NA,TRBV4-1,NA,16,TRBJ2-3,CASSQGWDPSTDTQYF,TGCGCCAGCAGCCAAGGGTGGGACCCTAGCACAGATACGCAGTATTTT
NA,TRBV27,NA,13,TRBJ1-6,CASSLQESSPLHF,TGTGCCAGCAGTTTACAGGAGAGCTCACCCCTCCACTTT
few,TRBV7-3,NA,18,TRBJ2-2,CASSPGFGGSRGTGELFF,TGTGCCAGCAGTCCTGGTTTTGGGGGCTCAAGGGGCACCGGGGAGCTGTTTTTT
NA,TRBV29-1,NA,13,TRBJ2-2,CSVDKGYTGELFF,TGCAGCGTTGATAAGGGCTACACCGGGGAGCTGTTTTTT
NA,TRBV10-3,NA,14,TRBJ1-4,CAISEPLKGEKLFF,TGTGCCATCAGTGAGCCCTTGAAGGGCGAAAAACTGTTTTTT
NA,TRBV6-1,NA,16,TRBJ2-1,CASSEVADHWGNEQFF,TGTGCCAGCAGTGAAGTAGCGGACCATTGGGGGAATGAGCAGTTCTTC
NA,TRBV19,NA,12,TRBJ2-3,CASSMSWNTQYF,TGTGCCAGTAGTATGTCCTGGAATACGCAGTATTTT
once,TRBV5-1,TRBD1,16,TRBJ1-5,CASSLTGTGSNQPQHF,TGCGCCAGCAGCTTGACCGGGACAGGTAGCAATCAACCCCAGCATTTT
NA,TRBV7-9,NA,12,TRBJ2-5,CASRARAETQYF,TGTGCCAGCAGGGCGCGGGCTGAGACCCAGTACTTC
NA,TRBV5-4,NA,15,TRBJ2-5,CASSQGGSLQETQYF,TGTGCCAGCAGCCAGGGGGGCAGCCTGCAAGAGACCCAGTACTTC
NA,TRBV25-1,NA,16,TRBJ1-3,CASSELGAISGNTIYF,TGTGCCAGCAGTGAATTGGGGGCCATCTCTGGAAACACCATATATTTT
NA,TRBV28,NA,17,TRBJ1-4,CASSPQGQGATNEKLFF,TGTGCCAGCAGTCCCCAGGGGCAGGGCGCAACTAATGAAAAACTGTTTTTT
few,TRBV5-1,TRBD1,15,TRBJ1-5,CASSPGTGEGQPQHF,TGCGCCAGCAGCCCCGGGACAGGAGAGGGTCAGCCCCAGCATTTT
NA,TRBV5-1,NA,15,TRBJ2-2,CASSPSTGNTGELFF,TGCGCCAGCAGCCCCTCGACTGGAAACACCGGGGAGCTGTTTTTT
NA,TRBV6-1,NA,15,TRBJ1-5,CASSEYGTEDQPQHF,TGTGCCAGCAGTGAGTACGGGACGGAGGATCAGCCCCAGCATTTT
NA,TRBV11-2,NA,13,TRBJ1-2,CASSFAQNYGYTF,TGTGCCAGCAGCTTTGCTCAAAACTATGGCTACACCTTC
NA,TRBV11-3,TRBD2,16,TRBJ2-7,CASSLDWASGTYEQYF,TGTGCCAGCAGCTTAGATTGGGCTAGCGGGACCTACGAGCAGTACTTC
NA,TRBV9,NA,14,TRBJ2-7,CASSTTPGSYEQYF,TGTGCCAGCAGCACCACCCCCGGTTCATACGAGCAGTACTTC
once,TRBV13,NA,14,TRBJ1-2,CASSSTGTTSGYTF,TGTGCCAGCAGCTCTACCGGGACAACTAGTGGCTACACCTTC
NA,TRBV28,NA,17,TRBJ2-2,CASSPYLGEPNTGELFF,TGTGCCAGCAGTCCTTACCTTGGAGAACCGAACACCGGGGAGCTGTTTTTT
NA,TRBV9,TRBD2,15,TRBJ2-1,CASSNGGREGGEQFF,TGTGCCAGCAGCAACGGCGGGAGGGAGGGCGGTGAGCAGTTCTTC
NA,TRBV5-1,NA,15,TRBJ2-5,CASKVREPGSETQYF,TGCGCCAGCAAAGTTCGGGAGCCCGGTAGCGAGACCCAGTACTTC
NA,TRBV5-4,NA,13,TRBJ1-1,CASSYWGNTEAFF,TGTGCCAGCAGCTACTGGGGGAACACTGAAGCTTTCTTT
NA,TRBV5-1,TRBD1,16,TRBJ2-2,CASSLTARQGTGELFF,TGCGCCAGCAGCTTGACCGCCAGACAGGGTACCGGGGAGCTGTTTTTT
NA,TRBV5-4,TRBD1,14,TRBJ1-6,CASSWGQGNSPLHF,TGTGCCAGCAGCTGGGGACAGGGGAATTCACCCCTCCACTTT
NA,TRBV28,NA,14,TRBJ1-5,CASIQGGTGQPQHF,TGTGCCAGCATCCAAGGGGGGACCGGGCAGCCCCAGCATTTT
NA,TRBV7-9,TRBD1,14,TRBJ2-7,CASSSGTGGEEQYF,TGTGCCAGCAGCTCCGGGACAGGGGGTGAAGAGCAGTACTTC